This T cell receptor (beta chain) comes out of a study of blood T cells in healthy people across ages. It was with a sample-barcoded 5' primer and a J-beta primer mix that a second PCR of about 6 to 12 cycles was run. TCRdb fed the 5' RACE reads into MiXCR, producing one record per CDR3 protein. This sample has 1.5 million to 2 million distinct CDR3 sequences, with about 39% found just once. In the case of this clonotype: In this CDR3 the conserved last residue, phenylalanine or tryptophan, is missing, so a read error is likely.

Donor samples were obtained from healthy Caucasian individuals from Russia, aged about 6 to 95. The amount of total RNA extracted per sample was at least 5 micrograms. Germline V gene sequence: CDR1 DFQATT, CDR2 SNEGSKA (reference sequence). The V segment lost 5 bases and the J segment 4 bases; nucleotides outside the gene matches: 12. The CDR3 has 15 residues. The sequenced sample was blood. The TCR sequence derives from a human donor in good health. This chain links TRBV20-1 with TRBJ2-3, with 7 nucleotides matching TRBD1. As DNA, the CDR3 is TGCAGTGCTCACCTTTGGGGACAGAATTCAGATACGCAGTATTTG. Amino acids: CSAHLWGQNSDTQYL.